This TCR beta chain was found in a study of monozygotic twins with inflammatory bowel disease. Whole blood without T cell sorting served as the source of isolated total RNA. Both the TCRalpha cDNA and the TCRbeta cDNA were taken through two nested PCRs, lasting about 15 and 9 cycles. TCRdb reprocessed the 5' RACE reads; each CDR3 protein has one entry and no DNA is given. The sample data list approximately 400,000 distinct CDR3 sequences. The CDR3 runs to 15 residues. The germline CDR1 and CDR2 sequences are SGHAT and FQNNGV. Worth noting for this clonotype: Its antigen is undetermined.

Overall study results and limits: Differences in immunosuppressive treatment may have been a source of added variability in patient repertoires.

V and J are TRBV11-2 and TRBJ2-1; TCRdb proposes TRBD2, but this gene call is untestable without DNA. The material sequenced was blood. This sequence was found in a human donor with ulcerative colitis or Crohn's disease, or a healthy co-twin of an affected twin (not recorded which). CDR3 in amino acids: CASSSAGIFPSGQFF.